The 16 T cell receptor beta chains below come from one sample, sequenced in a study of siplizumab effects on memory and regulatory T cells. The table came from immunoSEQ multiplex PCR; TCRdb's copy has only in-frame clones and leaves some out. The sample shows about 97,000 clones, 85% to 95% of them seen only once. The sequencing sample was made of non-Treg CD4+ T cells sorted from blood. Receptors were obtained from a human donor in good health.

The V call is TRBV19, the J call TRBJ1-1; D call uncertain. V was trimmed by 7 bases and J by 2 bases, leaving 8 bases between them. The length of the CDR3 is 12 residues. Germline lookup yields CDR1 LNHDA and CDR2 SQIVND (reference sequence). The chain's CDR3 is CASTSLNTEAFF. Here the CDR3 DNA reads TGTGCCAGTACCTCACTTAACACTGAAGCTTTCTTT.

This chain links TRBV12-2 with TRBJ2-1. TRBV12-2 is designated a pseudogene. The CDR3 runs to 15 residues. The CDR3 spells CASGWGARSYNEQFF. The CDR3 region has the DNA TGTGCAAGCGGATGGGGGGCTCGCTCCTACAATGAGCAGTTCTTC.

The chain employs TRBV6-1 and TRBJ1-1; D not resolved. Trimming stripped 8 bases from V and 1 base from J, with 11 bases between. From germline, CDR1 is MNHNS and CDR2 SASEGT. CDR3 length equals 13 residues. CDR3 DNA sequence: TGTGCCAGCTGTGGCACCGCGAACACTGAAGCTTTCTTT. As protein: CASCGTANTEAFF.

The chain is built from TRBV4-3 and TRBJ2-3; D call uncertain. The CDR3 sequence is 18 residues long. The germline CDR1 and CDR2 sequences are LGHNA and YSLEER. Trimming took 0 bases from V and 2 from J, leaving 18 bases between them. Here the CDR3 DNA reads TGCGCCAGCAGCCAAGATGTTAACTCCGGACGGATCACAGATACGCAGTATTTT. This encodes CASSQDVNSGRITDTQYF.

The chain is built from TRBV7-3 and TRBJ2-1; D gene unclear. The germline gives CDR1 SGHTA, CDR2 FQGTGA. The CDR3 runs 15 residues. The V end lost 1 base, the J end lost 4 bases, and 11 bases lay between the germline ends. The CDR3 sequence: CASSLNTEKYNEQFF. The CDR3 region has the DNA TGTGCCAGCAGCTTAAACACTGAAAAGTACAATGAGCAGTTCTTC.

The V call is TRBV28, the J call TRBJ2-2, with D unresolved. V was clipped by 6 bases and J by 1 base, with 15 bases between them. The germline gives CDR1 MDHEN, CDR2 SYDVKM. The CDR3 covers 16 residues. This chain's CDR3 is CASSLGPTRNTGELFF. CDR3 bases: TGTGCCAGCAGCTTAGGGCCGACGAGGAACACCGGGGAGCTGTTTTTT.

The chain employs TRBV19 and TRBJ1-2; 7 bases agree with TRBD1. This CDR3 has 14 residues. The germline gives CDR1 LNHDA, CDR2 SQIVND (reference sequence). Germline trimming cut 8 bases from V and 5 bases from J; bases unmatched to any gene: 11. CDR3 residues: CASDRGGTAYGYTF. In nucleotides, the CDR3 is TGTGCCAGTGACCGTGGGGGGACAGCATATGGCTACACCTTC.

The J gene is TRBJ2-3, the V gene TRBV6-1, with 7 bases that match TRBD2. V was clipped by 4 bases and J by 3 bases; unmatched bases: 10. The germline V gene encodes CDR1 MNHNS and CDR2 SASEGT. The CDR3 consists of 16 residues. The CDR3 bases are TGTGCCAGCAGTGGACTGGCGGGAGCCCGAACAGATACGCAGTATTTT. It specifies CASSGLAGARTDTQYF.

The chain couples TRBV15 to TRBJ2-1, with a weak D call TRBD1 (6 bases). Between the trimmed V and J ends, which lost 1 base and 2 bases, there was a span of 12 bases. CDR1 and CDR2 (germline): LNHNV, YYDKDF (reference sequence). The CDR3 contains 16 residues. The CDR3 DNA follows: TGTGCCACCAGCAGAGCCCCACAGGGAGCCTACAATGAGCAGTTCTTC. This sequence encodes CATSRAPQGAYNEQFF.

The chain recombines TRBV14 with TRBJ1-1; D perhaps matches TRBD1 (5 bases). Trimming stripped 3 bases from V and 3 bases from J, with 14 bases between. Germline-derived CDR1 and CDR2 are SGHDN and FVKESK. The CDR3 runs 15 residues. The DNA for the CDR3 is TGTGCCAGCAGCCATATCGGGGCCCGGGACACTGAAGCTTTCTTT. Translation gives CASSHIGARDTEAFF.

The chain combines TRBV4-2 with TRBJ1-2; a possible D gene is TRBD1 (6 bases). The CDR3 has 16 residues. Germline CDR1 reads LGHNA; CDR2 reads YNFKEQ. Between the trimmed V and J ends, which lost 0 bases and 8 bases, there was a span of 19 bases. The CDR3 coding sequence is TGTGCCAGCAGCCAAGATCGGGGGGGGCGAGGTGGCGGCTACACCTTC. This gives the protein CASSQDRGGRGGGYTF.

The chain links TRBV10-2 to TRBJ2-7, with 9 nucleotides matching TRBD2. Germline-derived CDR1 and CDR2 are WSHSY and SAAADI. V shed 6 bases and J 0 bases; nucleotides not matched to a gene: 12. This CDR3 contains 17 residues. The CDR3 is CASREGLALRTSYEQYF. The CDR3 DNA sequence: TGCGCCAGCAGGGAGGGACTAGCCCTACGAACCTCCTACGAGCAGTACTTC.

CDR3 in DNA: TGTGCCAGCACCCACTCGGACAGGGGGCGAGAGACCCAGTACTTC. As protein: CASTHSDRGRETQYF. The rearrangement uses TRBV6-6 and TRBJ2-5; the match to TRBD1 covers 11 bases. CDR3 length equals 15 residues. V was clipped by 7 bases and J by 4 bases; unmatched bases: 8. The germline V gene has CDR1 MNHNY and CDR2 SVGAGI (reference sequence).

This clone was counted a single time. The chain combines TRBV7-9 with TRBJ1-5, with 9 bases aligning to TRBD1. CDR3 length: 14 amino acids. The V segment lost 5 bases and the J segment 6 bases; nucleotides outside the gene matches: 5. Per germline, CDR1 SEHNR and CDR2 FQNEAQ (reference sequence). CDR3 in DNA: TGTGCCAGCAGCGCGGGGACAGGGAGTCAGCCCCAGCATTTT. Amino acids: CASSAGTGSQPQHF.

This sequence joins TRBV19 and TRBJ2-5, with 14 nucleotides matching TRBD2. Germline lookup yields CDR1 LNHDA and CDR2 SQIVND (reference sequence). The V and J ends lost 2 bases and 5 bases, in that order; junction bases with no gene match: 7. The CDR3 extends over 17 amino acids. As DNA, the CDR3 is TGTGCCAGTAGTATAACGGGGACTAGCGGGAGAGAGGAGACCCAGTACTTC. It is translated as CASSITGTSGREETQYF.

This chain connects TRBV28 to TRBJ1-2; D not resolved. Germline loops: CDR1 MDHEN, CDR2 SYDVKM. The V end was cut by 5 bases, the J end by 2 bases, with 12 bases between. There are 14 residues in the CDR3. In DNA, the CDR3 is TGTGCCAGCAGTACCTTGTCCCGGAACTATGGCTACACCTTC. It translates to CASSTLSRNYGYTF.